The present T cell receptor (beta chain) was sequenced within a study of vaccination and CD4 T cells after COVID-19. As to treatment: approximately 9-day PBMC culture with coronavirus spike peptide pools or control peptides (ViraFEST assay). The ends were cut back, 5 bases at V and 5 bases at J, with 9 bases in the middle. Germline values: CDR1 MDHEN, CDR2 SYDVKM. The CDR3 has 12 residues. As for this clonotype: The antigen remains undetermined.

Sequence data for DNA of cultured CD4+ T cells were generated by the Oncomine TCR Beta short-read assay. TCRdb ran MiXCR on the PCR reads and lists one entry per CDR3 protein. This table has about 20,000 distinct CDR3 sequences, around 50% appearing once. This sequence joins TRBV28 and TRBJ1-2, with D hard to call. The origin of this receptor is a human donor who had recovered from COVID-19. The sequencing sample was made of CD4+ T cells from blood, cultured in vitro. CDR3 nucleotides: TGTGCCAGCAGTCAATCCTGGTATGGCTACACCTTC. It yields the protein CASSQSWYGYTF.